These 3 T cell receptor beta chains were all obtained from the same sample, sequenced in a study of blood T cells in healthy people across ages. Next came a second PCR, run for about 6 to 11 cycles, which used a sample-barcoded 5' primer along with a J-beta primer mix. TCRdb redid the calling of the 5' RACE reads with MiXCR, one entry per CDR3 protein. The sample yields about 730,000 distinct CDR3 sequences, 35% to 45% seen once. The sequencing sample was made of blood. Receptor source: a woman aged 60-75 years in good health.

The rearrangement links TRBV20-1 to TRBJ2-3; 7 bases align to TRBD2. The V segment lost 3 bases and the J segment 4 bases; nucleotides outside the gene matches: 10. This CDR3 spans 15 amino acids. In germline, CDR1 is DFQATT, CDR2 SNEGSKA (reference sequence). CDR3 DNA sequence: TGCAGTGCTAGCAGAAGCGGGGCAAGCCCAGATACGCAGTATTTT. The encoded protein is CSASRSGASPDTQYF.

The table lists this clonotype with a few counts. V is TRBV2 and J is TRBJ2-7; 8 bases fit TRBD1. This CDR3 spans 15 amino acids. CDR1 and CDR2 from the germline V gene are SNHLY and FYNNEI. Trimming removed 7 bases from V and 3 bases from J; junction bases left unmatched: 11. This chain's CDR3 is CASNPTGESLYEQYF. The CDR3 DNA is TGTGCCAGCAACCCGACAGGGGAAAGTCTCTACGAGCAGTACTTC.

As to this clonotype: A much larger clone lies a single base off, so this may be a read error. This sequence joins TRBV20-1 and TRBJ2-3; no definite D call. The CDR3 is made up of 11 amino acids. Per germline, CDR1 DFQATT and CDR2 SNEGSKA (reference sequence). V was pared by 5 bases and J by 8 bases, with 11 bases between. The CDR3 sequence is CSARGRGTQYF. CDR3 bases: TGCAGTGCTCGCGGCCGTGGTACGCAGTATTTT.